This TCR beta chain was recorded in a study of T cell responses to AZD1222 COVID-19 vaccine. Germline trimming cut 5 bases from V and 3 bases from J; bases unmatched to any gene: 7. The germline gives CDR1 SGHAT, CDR2 FQNNGV. The CDR3 contains 15 residues. The assay was immunoSEQ multiplex PCR, and TCRdb's table has in-frame clones only and misses some. The sample contains 200,000 or so clones, approximately 95% of which appear only once. The V call is TRBV11-2, the J call TRBJ1-1; 9 bases line up with TRBD1. The sequence came from an adult who received the AZD1222 COVID-19 vaccine. Specimen: peripheral blood, collected 28 days after the second AZD1222 dose. The CDR3 DNA sequence: TGTGCCAGCAGCCCATTACAGGGGGCCTACACTGAAGCTTTCTTT. Its translation: CASSPLQGAYTEAFF.